These T cell receptor beta chains were read from a single sample in a study of control samples from healthy donors and cancer patients. TCRdb's table, derived via immunoSEQ multiplex PCR, lists solely in-frame clones and lacks some. Of about 80,000 clones in the sample, 70% to 90% were seen once. Material for sequencing was blood. The receptor set was obtained from a woman aged 50 to 60 in good health. Each CDR3 is given with its conserved first and last residue. A D gene is named only where the DNA matches it firmly. Some rows mark clone size as missing; the rest say once, few, many or name a class of expanded clone.

>few|TRBJ2-3|-|TRBV7-2|11
CASSLLGTQYF
TGTGCCAGCAGCTTATTGGGCACGCAGTATTTT
>-|TRBJ2-2|TRBD1|TRBV19|14
CASSIRGLSGELFF
TGTGCCAGTAGTATCAGGGGGCTGAGCGGGGAGCTGTTTTTT
>-|TRBJ1-2|TRBD1|TRBV5-5|13
CASSWTGNYGYTF
TGTGCCAGCAGCTGGACAGGGAACTATGGCTACACCTTC
>-|TRBJ1-5|-|TRBV6-2/TRBV6-3|15
CASSLRSYSNQPQHF
TGTGCCAGCAGCCTACGCTCTTATAGCAATCAGCCCCAGCATTTT
>-|TRBJ1-1|-|TRBV2|13
CASSDPPNTEAFF
TGTGCCAGCAGTGATCCGCCCAACACTGAAGCTTTCTTT
>-|TRBJ2-1|TRBD2|TRBV4-1|16
CASSQLMRGGDYEQFF
TGCGCCAGCAGCCAATTGATGCGGGGGGGCGATTATGAGCAGTTCTTC
>-|TRBJ2-7|-|TRBV11-2|15
CASSLYGTQAYEQYF
TGTGCCAGCTCTCTATATGGGACACAAGCTTACGAGCAGTACTTC
>-|TRBJ1-2|TRBD1|TRBV10-3|16
CAISERGQSANYGYTF
TGTGCCATCAGTGAAAGGGGGCAGAGTGCTAACTATGGCTACACCTTC
>-|TRBJ2-2|-|TRBV3-1/TRBV3-2|13
CASSLPSTGELFF
TGTGCCAGCAGCCTACCCTCTACCGGGGAGCTGTTTTTT
>once|TRBJ2-7|-|TRBV13|11
CASSLKSEQYF
TGTGCCAGCAGCTTGAAGAGCGAGCAGTACTTC
>-|TRBJ2-1|-|TRBV15|16
CATSRVSGQPYNEQFF
TGTGCCACCAGCAGGGTCTCAGGGCAACCCTACAATGAGCAGTTCTTC
>-|TRBJ1-2|TRBD1|TRBV2|16
CASILSPTGGFYGYTF
TGTGCCAGCATTCTCTCCCCCACAGGGGGCTTCTATGGCTACACCTTC
>-|TRBJ2-7|-|TRBV6-5|14
CATGRRGQPYEQYF
TGTGCCACGGGTAGGCGGGGACAGCCCTACGAGCAGTACTTC
>few|TRBJ2-3|TRBD1|TRBV13|13
CASSQQTGDTQYF
TGTGCCAGCAGCCAGCAGACAGGGGATACGCAGTATTTT
>-|TRBJ2-3|-|TRBV7-2|14
CASSSGPSTDTQYF
TGTGCCAGCAGCTCCGGGCCTAGCACAGATACGCAGTATTTT
>-|TRBJ2-2|TRBD2|TRBV9|16
CASSVSGLVGTGELFF
TGTGCCAGCAGCGTCTCCGGACTAGTGGGGACCGGGGAGCTGTTTTTT
>-|TRBJ1-4|-|TRBV18|16
CASSFEQGATNEKLFF
TGTGCCAGCTCATTCGAACAGGGAGCAACTAATGAAAAACTGTTTTTT
>-|TRBJ2-2|-|TRBV5-4|15
CASSFITRATGELFF
TGTGCCAGCAGCTTTATTACGCGGGCCACCGGGGAGCTGTTTTTT
>-|TRBJ1-2|TRBD1|TRBV2|13
CASREGQAYGYTF
TGTGCCAGCAGGGAGGGACAGGCCTATGGCTACACCTTC
>once|TRBJ2-5|TRBD1|TRBV5-1|16
CASSLLQGVIQETQYF
TGCGCCAGCAGCTTGTTACAGGGGGTGATCCAAGAGACCCAGTACTTC
>-|TRBJ1-2|-|TRBV9|16
CASSEPPFEAARGYTF
TGTGCCAGCAGCGAGCCCCCCTTCGAAGCAGCGCGGGGCTACACCTTC
>-|TRBJ1-2|TRBD1|TRBV5-4|13
CASRDRGEDGYTF
TGTGCCAGCAGGGACAGGGGGGAGGATGGCTACACCTTC
>-|TRBJ1-2|-|TRBV25-1|13
CASNPDSNYGYTF
TGTGCCAGCAATCCGGACAGTAACTATGGCTACACCTTC
>-|TRBJ1-2|-|TRBV19|15
CASSDPGQGSYGYTF
TGTGCCAGTAGTGACCCGGGACAAGGATCCTATGGCTACACCTTC
>-|TRBJ2-1|TRBD2|TRBV3-1/TRBV3-2|16
CASRISGRSSYNEQFF
TGTGCCAGCAGGATTAGCGGGAGGAGCTCCTACAATGAGCAGTTCTTC
>-|TRBJ1-4|-|TRBV5-1|12
CASSDTNEKLFF
TGCGCCAGCAGCGACACTAATGAAAAACTGTTTTTT
>once|TRBJ2-1|TRBD2|TRBV19|15
CASSIIAGEYNEQFF
TGTGCCAGTAGTATCATAGCGGGGGAGTACAATGAGCAGTTCTTC
>-|TRBJ1-4|-|TRBV6-6|15
CANSYGPATNEKLFF
TGTGCCAACAGTTACGGGCCTGCAACTAATGAAAAACTGTTTTTT
>-|TRBJ2-2|-|TRBV10-3|15
CAISDLTTDTGELFF
TGTGCCATCAGTGATTTAACCACGGACACCGGGGAGCTGTTTTTT
>-|TRBJ1-1|-|TRBV18|15
CASSPQRGANTEAFF
TGTGCCAGCTCACCACAACGAGGGGCCAACACTGAAGCTTTCTTT
>-|TRBJ2-1|-|TRBV7-2|13
CASSLQGSDEQFF
TGTGCCAGCAGCTTGCAAGGTAGCGATGAGCAGTTCTTC
>once|TRBJ2-1|TRBD1|TRBV5-1|14
CASRRDRVGNEQFF
TGCGCCAGCAGGAGGGACAGGGTTGGGAATGAGCAGTTCTTC
>-|TRBJ2-3|TRBD2|TRBV13|14
CASSLAGGPNTQYF
TGTGCCAGCAGCTTAGCGGGGGGGCCAAATACGCAGTATTTT
>-|TRBJ2-7|TRBD2|TRBV19|14
CASRLAGTIYEQYF
TGTGCCAGCAGACTAGCGGGGACCATCTACGAGCAGTACTTC
>-|TRBJ1-1|TRBD1|TRBV11-2|13
CASSLAKQGFAFF
TGTGCCAGCAGCTTAGCAAAACAGGGGTTTGCTTTCTTT
>-|TRBJ1-1|-|TRBV5-4|13
CASSGQRGTEAFF
TGTGCCAGCAGTGGGCAAAGGGGTACTGAAGCTTTCTTT
>-|TRBJ1-1|TRBD1|TRBV9|11
CASWRQGVTFF
TGTGCCAGCTGGAGACAGGGAGTTACTTTCTTT
>-|TRBJ1-4|-|TRBV9|14
CASSVGPIGEKLFF
TGTGCCAGCAGCGTAGGCCCGATTGGTGAAAAACTGTTTTTT
>few|TRBJ1-1|-|TRBV5-8|15
CASSLIWSTDTEAFF
TGTGCCAGCAGCTTGATTTGGAGTACGGACACTGAAGCTTTCTTT
>-|TRBJ1-5|-|TRBV28|14
CASSLSAPGQPQHF
TGTGCCAGCAGTTTATCGGCCCCCGGTCAGCCCCAGCATTTT
>-|TRBJ2-3|TRBD2|TRBV7-8|15
CASSRGGGRADTQYF
TGTGCCAGCAGTCGCGGGGGGGGTAGGGCAGATACGCAGTATTTT
>-|TRBJ2-3|TRBD2|TRBV9|17
CASSVGASGGIIDTQYF
TGTGCCAGCAGCGTAGGAGCTAGCGGGGGGATAATAGATACGCAGTATTTT
>-|TRBJ2-3|-|TRBV10-1|15
CASSPGGGGGDTQYF
TGCGCCAGCAGTCCAGGAGGGGGGGGTGGAGATACGCAGTATTTT
>-|TRBJ2-3|-|TRBV18|12
CASSPSTDTQYF
TGTGCCAGCTCACCAAGCACAGATACGCAGTATTTT
>few|TRBJ2-2|-|TRBV5-4|14
CASSFKGITGELFF
TGTGCCAGCAGCTTTAAGGGTATCACCGGGGAGCTGTTTTTT
>-|TRBJ1-3|-|TRBV19|14
CASRSQGSGNTIYF
TGTGCCAGTAGGTCCCAGGGGTCTGGAAACACCATATATTTT
>-|TRBJ2-1|-|TRBV5-4|15
CASSHRLSGLNEQFF
TGTGCCAGCAGCCATAGGCTAAGTGGACTTAATGAGCAGTTCTTC
>few|TRBJ1-3|-|TRBV12-2|10
CLEVGNTIYF
TGTTTAGAGGTTGGAAACACCATATATTTT
>-|TRBJ1-1|-|TRBV5-4|16
CASSLQAGEGNTEAFF
TGTGCCAGCAGCTTGCAGGCAGGGGAGGGAAACACTGAAGCTTTCTTT
>-|TRBJ2-6|-|TRBV19|13
CASSQSGANVLTF
TGTGCCAGTAGTCAATCTGGGGCCAACGTCCTGACTTTC